This entry describes one T cell receptor beta chain. Its antigen is currently unknown. The method was immunoSEQ multiplex PCR; TCRdb's version includes in-frame clones alone and lacks a portion of them. The data show about 680,000 clones, around 90% seen once. The sample comes from a study of Ad26.COV2.S vaccination and SARS-CoV-2 variants. As for the study in general: Ad26.COV2.S was injected intramuscularly once or twice, 56 days apart. Study-wide points: Comparable non-spike TCR breadth was observed in vaccine and placebo recipients. The TCR breadth and depth analyses may have produced an underestimate of total T cell responses.

The treatment is: some 19 received Ad26.COV2.S at low or high dose, single or two shots; 5 received placebo; per-sample allocation not given. It was on day 63 after the first vaccine or placebo injection that samples were taken. From germline, CDR1 is SGHRS and CDR2 YFSETQ. The CDR3 has 15 residues. The germline V and J ends were trimmed by 4 bases and 4 bases, with 18 bases remaining between them. This clonotype was sampled from a person between 18 and 65 years old who received the Ad26.COV2.S COVID-19 vaccine or a placebo. The V gene is TRBV5-1, the J gene TRBJ2-7, with a tentative D call TRBD1 (6 bases). The input for sequencing was peripheral blood, taken in a trial of Ad26.COV2.S vaccine versus placebo. For the CDR3, the DNA is TGCGCCAGCAGCCCCCTCCGGGACGGACAGTACGAGCAGTACTTC. It yields the protein CASSPLRDGQYEQYF.